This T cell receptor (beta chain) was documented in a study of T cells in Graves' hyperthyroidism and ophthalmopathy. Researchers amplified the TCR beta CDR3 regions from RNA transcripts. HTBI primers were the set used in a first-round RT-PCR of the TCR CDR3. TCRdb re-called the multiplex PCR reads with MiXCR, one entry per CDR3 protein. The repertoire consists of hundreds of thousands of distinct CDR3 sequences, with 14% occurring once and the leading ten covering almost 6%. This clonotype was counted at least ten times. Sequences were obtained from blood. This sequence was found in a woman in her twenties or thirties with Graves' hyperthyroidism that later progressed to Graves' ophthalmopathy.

The CDR3 sequence: CSAQGPLWDQPQHF. CDR3 nucleotides: TGCAGTGCTCAAGGCCCTCTGTGGGACCAGCCCCAGCATTTT. This chain joins TRBV20-1 and TRBJ1-5; D possibly corresponds to TRBD1 (5 bases). CDR3 length: 14 residues. Germline CDR1 reads DFQATT; CDR2 reads SNEGSKA (reference sequence). V lost 5 bases, J lost 7 bases, and 18 bases lay in between.